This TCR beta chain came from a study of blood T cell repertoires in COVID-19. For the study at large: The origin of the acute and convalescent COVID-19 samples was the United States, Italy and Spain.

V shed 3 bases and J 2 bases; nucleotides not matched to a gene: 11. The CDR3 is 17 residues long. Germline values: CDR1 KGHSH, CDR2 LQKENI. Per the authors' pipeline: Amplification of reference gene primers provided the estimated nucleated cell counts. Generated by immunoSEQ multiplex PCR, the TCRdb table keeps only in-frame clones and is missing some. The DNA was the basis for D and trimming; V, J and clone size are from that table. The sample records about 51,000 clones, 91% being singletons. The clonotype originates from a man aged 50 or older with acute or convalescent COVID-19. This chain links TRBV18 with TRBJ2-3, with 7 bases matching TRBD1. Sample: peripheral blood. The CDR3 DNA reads TGTGCCAGCTCACCCACCACAGGGGTTGGGTTCACAGATACGCAGTATTTT. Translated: CASSPTTGVGFTDTQYF.